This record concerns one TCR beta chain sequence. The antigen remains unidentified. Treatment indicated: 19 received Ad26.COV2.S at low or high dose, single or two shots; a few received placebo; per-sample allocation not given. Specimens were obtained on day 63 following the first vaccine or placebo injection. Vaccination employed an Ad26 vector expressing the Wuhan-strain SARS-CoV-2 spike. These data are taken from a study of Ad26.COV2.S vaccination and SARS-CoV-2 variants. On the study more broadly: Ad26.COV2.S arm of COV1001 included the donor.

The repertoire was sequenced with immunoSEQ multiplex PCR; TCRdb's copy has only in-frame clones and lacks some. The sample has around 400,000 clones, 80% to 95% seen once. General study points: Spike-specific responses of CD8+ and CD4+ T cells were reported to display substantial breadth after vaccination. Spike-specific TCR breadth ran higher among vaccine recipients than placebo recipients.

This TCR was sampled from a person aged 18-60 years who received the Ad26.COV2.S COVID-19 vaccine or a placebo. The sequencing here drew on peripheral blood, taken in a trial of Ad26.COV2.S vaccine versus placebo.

CDR3 in amino acids: CASGTSGRWGTDTQYF. In nucleotides, the CDR3 is TGTGCCAGTGGTACTAGCGGGAGGTGGGGCACAGATACGCAGTATTTT. The chain combines TRBV19 with TRBJ2-3; 12 nucleotides line up with TRBD2. The CDR3 is 16 residues long. Germline V gene data show CDR1 as LNHDA and CDR2 as SQIVND (reference sequence). The ends lost 8 bases at V and 1 base at J; junction bases unmatched: 7.